This T cell receptor (beta chain) was obtained from a study of T cells after yellow fever vaccination. Using its own MiXCR run on the 5' RACE reads, TCRdb lists one record per CDR3 protein. This sample has 400,000 to 450,000 distinct CDR3 sequences, with around 19% found just once. The ends were cut back, 6 bases at V and 2 bases at J, with 21 bases in the middle. The CDR3 extends over 17 amino acids. CDR1 and CDR2 from the germline V gene are SGHKS and YYEKEE (reference sequence). A few counts support this clonotype. This receptor was identified in a young man who received the YFV17D yellow fever vaccine. The chain employs TRBV5-5 and TRBJ2-1, with D uncertain. The sequencing used PBMCs, collected before the yellow fever booster vaccination. The CDR3 reads CASNPELRYDPYNEQFF. In DNA form, the CDR3 reads TGTGCCAGCAACCCCGAATTGAGGTATGACCCCTACAATGAGCAGTTCTTC.